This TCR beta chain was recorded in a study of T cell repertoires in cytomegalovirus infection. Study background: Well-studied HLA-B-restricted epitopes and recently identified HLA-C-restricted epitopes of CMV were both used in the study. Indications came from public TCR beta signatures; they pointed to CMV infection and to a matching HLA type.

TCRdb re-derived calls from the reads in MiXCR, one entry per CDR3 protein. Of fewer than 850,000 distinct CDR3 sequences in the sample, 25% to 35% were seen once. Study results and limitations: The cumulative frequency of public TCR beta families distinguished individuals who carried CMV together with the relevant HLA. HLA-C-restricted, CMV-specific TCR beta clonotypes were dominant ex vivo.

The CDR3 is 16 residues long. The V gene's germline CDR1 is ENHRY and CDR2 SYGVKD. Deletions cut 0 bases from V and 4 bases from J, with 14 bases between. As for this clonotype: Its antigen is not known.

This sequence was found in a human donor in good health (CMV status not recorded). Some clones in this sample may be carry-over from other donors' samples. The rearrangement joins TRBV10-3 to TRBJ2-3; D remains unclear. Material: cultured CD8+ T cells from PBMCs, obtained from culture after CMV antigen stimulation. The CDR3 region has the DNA TGTGCCATCAGTGAGTCGGTGGGAAAAAGATCAGATACGCAGTATTTT. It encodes CAISESVGKRSDTQYF.